This T cell receptor (beta chain) was identified during a study of control samples from healthy donors and cancer patients. V was trimmed by 0 bases and J by 3 bases, leaving 8 bases between them. The CDR3 length is 14 residues. Germline loops: CDR1 MNHEY, CDR2 SVGAGI. Only in-frame clones appear in the TCRdb table, and some are missing; sequencing was by immunoSEQ multiplex PCR. The top ten hold just over 1% of the sample, which has about 160,000 clones, roughly 95% seen once. This clone came up once. V gene TRBV6-5 combines with J gene TRBJ1-2, with D possibly being TRBD1 (5 bases). The source material was blood. The clonotype was recovered from a woman between 25 and 40 years old in good health. CDR3 bases: TGTGCCAGCAGTTACTCGGGCAGGGACTATGGCTACACCTTC. It is translated as CASSYSGRDYGYTF.